These 27 T cell receptor beta chains originate from one sample sequenced in a study of blood T cell repertoires in COVID-19. Clones were read by immunoSEQ multiplex PCR, and TCRdb kept only the in-frame ones, dropping some. The sample includes 300,000 to 500,000 clones, roughly 90% of them seen just once. The sequencing sample was made of PBMCs or T cells enriched from blood (not recorded which). The source of these receptors is a woman aged 30 to 39 with acute COVID-19.

CDR3 amino acids: CASSEVPGQGRADTQYF. Here the CDR3 DNA reads TGTGCCAGCTCAGAAGTACCGGGACAGGGTCGGGCAGATACGCAGTATTTT. This rearrangement joins TRBV18 to TRBJ2-3; 9 bases map to TRBD1. With 5 bases clipped from V and 4 bases from J, the junction kept 13 bases outside the gene matches. CDR1 is KGHSH and CDR2 is LQKENI in the germline V gene. The length of the CDR3 is 17 residues.

The V and J genes are TRBV24-1 and TRBJ2-5, with D tentatively TRBD2 (6 bases). The germline CDR1 and CDR2 sequences are KGHDR and SFDVKD. The CDR3 is 16 amino acids. The V gene lost 3 bases and the J gene lost 7 bases, with 20 bases spanning the gap. This CDR3 is CATSDRTSSVGGTQYF. The CDR3 DNA reads TGTGCCACCAGTGATAGAACTAGCTCCGTGGGAGGGACCCAGTACTTC.

The chain is built from TRBV5-6 and TRBJ2-3; 9 bases are shared with TRBD1. Unmatched junction bases numbered 6, after V lost 4 bases and J lost 3 bases. The CDR3 extends over 15 amino acids. CDR1 and CDR2 from the germline V gene are SGHDT and YYEEEE. CDR3 in amino acids: CASSQDRGLTDTQYF. CDR3 DNA sequence: TGTGCCAGCAGCCAGGACAGGGGTTTGACAGATACGCAGTATTTT.

The chain links TRBV7-8 to TRBJ2-7, with D maybe TRBD2 (5 bases). The germline V gene has CDR1 SGHVS and CDR2 FQNEAQ. The CDR3 consists of 15 residues. Trimming stripped 6 bases from V and 0 bases from J, with 15 bases between. The CDR3 region is CASSIEGYFSYEQYF. For the CDR3, the DNA is TGTGCCAGCAGTATAGAGGGATACTTCTCCTACGAGCAGTACTTC.

The chain employs TRBV2 and TRBJ2-1; tentative D call: TRBD2 (5 bases). The V and J ends lost 8 bases and 0 bases respectively, with 11 bases between them. Per the germline V gene, CDR1 is SNHLY and CDR2 is FYNNEI. This CDR3 region has 14 residues. CDR3 sequence reads: CASLERGSYNEQFF. The CDR3 DNA follows: TGTGCCAGCCTCGAACGGGGCTCCTACAATGAGCAGTTCTTC.

The rearrangement joins TRBV10-2 to TRBJ1-6; D gene unclear. V gave up 0 bases and J gave up 3 bases, with 9 bases separating them. Germline CDR1 and CDR2: WSHSY and SAAADI. The CDR3 covers 16 residues. The CDR3 DNA sequence: TGCGCCAGCAGTGAGTCGGCAGGTGGCTATAATTCACCCCTCCACTTT. Translation: CASSESAGGYNSPLHF.

The CDR3 coding sequence is TGTGCCAGCAGCCCCCCGGACAGACGCCCGAACACTGAAGCTTTCTTT. As protein: CASSPPDRRPNTEAFF. The V gene is TRBV21-1, the J gene TRBJ1-1; the table's D call, TRBD1, has no DNA check behind it. TRBV21-1 is marked as a pseudogene. The CDR3 runs to 16 residues.

This clone is a singleton in its sample. The chain recombines TRBV18 with TRBJ2-1; 14 nucleotides line up with TRBD2. Per the germline V gene, CDR1 is KGHSH and CDR2 is LQKENI. V lost 3 bases to trimming and J lost 6 bases; unmatched junction nucleotides: 4. This CDR3 has 16 amino acids. The CDR3 DNA reads as TGTGCCAGCTCACCGGGGACTAGCGGGGGATTCAATGAGCAGTTCTTC. It specifies CASSPGTSGGFNEQFF.

The V and J genes are TRBV5-1 and TRBJ2-7, with 9 bases that match TRBD1. The J segment lost 5 bases and the V segment lost 0 bases, leaving 9 bases of the junction unmatched. Germline CDR1 SGHRS, CDR2 YFSETQ. The CDR3 is made up of 16 amino acids. In nucleotides, the CDR3 is TGCGCCAGCAGCTTGGGGAGGACAGGGGCGGGACACGAGCAGTACTTC. Translating it yields CASSLGRTGAGHEQYF.

This chain joins TRBV19 and TRBJ1-2; 11 bases are shared with TRBD1. This CDR3 has 13 residues. With 10 bases clipped from V and 6 bases from J, the junction kept 7 bases outside the gene matches. Germline V gene data show CDR1 as LNHDA and CDR2 as SQIVND (reference sequence). The chain's CDR3 is CATTMGQGDGYTF. CDR3 in DNA: TGTGCCACCACTATGGGACAGGGGGATGGCTACACCTTC.

V gene TRBV3-1 (or the pseudogene TRBV3-2) combines with J gene TRBJ2-1; 7 bases are a match to TRBD2. The CDR3 sequence is 15 residues long. The V gene's germline CDR1 is LGHDT and CDR2 YNNKEL (reference sequence). Germline trimming cut 6 bases from V and 5 bases from J; bases unmatched to any gene: 10. CDR3 sequence: CASSRRLAPDNEQFF. Written as DNA, the CDR3 is TGTGCCAGCAGTCGAAGACTAGCTCCCGACAATGAGCAGTTCTTC.

The V and J genes are TRBV20-1 and TRBJ2-7; perhaps TRBD1 as D (6 bases). Germline V CDR1 and CDR2: DFQATT, SNEGSKA (reference sequence). CDR3 length: 12 residues. V gave up 3 bases and J gave up 6 bases, with 12 bases separating them. The CDR3 DNA follows: TGCAGTGCTAGTCCAGGGGCAGGCGAGCAGTACTTC. Amino acid sequence: CSASPGAGEQYF.

This chain connects TRBV18 to TRBJ1-3; D not certain. The CDR3 sequence is 16 residues long. V dropped 3 bases and J dropped 1 base, with 13 bases sitting between them. Germline V CDR1 and CDR2: KGHSH, LQKENI. The CDR3 region is CASSPSARRSGNTIYF. CDR3 coding DNA: TGTGCCAGCTCACCGTCGGCTCGGAGGTCTGGAAACACCATATATTTT.

The chain combines TRBV18 with TRBJ1-1; 11 bases match TRBD1. Trimming at V came to 3 bases and at J to 5 bases, leaving 2 bases not matched to a gene. This CDR3 has 14 amino acids. CDR1 is KGHSH and CDR2 is LQKENI in the germline V gene. CDR3 nucleotides: TGTGCCAGCTCACCGGGACAGGGGGAAACTGAAGCTTTCTTT. Its translation is CASSPGQGETEAFF. The whole variable domain, filled in from reference TRBV18 and TRBJ1-1, reads NAGVMQNPRHLVRRRGQEARLRCSPMKGHSHVYWYRQLPEEGLKFMVYLQKENIIDESGMPKERFSAEFPKEGPSILRIQQVVRGDSAAYFCASSPGQGETEAFFGQGTRLTVV.

The rearrangement links TRBV7-9 to TRBJ1-1, with D maybe TRBD1 (5 bases). Per germline, CDR1 SEHNR and CDR2 FQNEAQ (reference sequence). The V end was cut by 2 bases, the J end by 1 base, with 8 bases between. The CDR3 is 14 residues long. The CDR3 nucleotides read TGTGCCAGCAGCTTAACACAGGAGAACACTGAAGCTTTCTTT. Translating gives CASSLTQENTEAFF. Together with reference TRBV7-9 and TRBJ1-1, the CDR3 gives the full variable domain: DTGVSQNPRHKITKRGQNVTFRCDPISEHNRLYWYRQTLGQGPEFLTYFQNEAQLEKSRLLSDRFSAERPKGSFSTLEIQRTEQGDSAMYLCASSLTQENTEAFFGQGTRLTVV.

The rearrangement joins TRBV6-5 to TRBJ1-3, with 8 positions matching TRBD1. CDR3 length equals 14 residues. The V gene end was trimmed by 7 bases and the J gene end by 6 bases; junction bases not matched to a gene: 8. Germline V CDR1 and CDR2: MNHEY, SVGAGI. CDR3 amino acids: CASKESRGQNTIYF. CDR3 nucleotides: TGTGCCAGCAAAGAAAGCAGGGGGCAAAACACCATATATTTT.

The chain couples TRBV21-1 to TRBJ1-3. TRBV21-1 constitutes a pseudogene. CDR3 length: 16 amino acids. CDR3 protein: CASSPGGTGSGNTIYF. The CDR3 DNA is TGTGCCAGCAGCCCCGGAGGTACGGGCTCTGGAAACACCATATATTTT.

The chain employs TRBV29-1 and TRBJ1-2; no clear D. Trimming took 4 bases from V and 8 from J, leaving 20 bases between them. The CDR3 spans 14 residues. CDR1 is SQVTM and CDR2 is ANQGSEA in the germline V gene. The CDR3 DNA follows: TGCAGCGTTGGCCGTATGACTACTTTGGTGGGCTACACCTTC. This encodes CSVGRMTTLVGYTF.

The chain combines TRBV9 with TRBJ2-4, with TRBD2 matching 8 bases. The V and J ends lost 3 bases and 9 bases, in that order; junction bases with no gene match: 11. The CDR3 is 15 amino acids. CDR1 and CDR2 from the germline V gene are SGDLS and YYNGEE. CDR3 amino acids: CASSGGLGSSSIQYF. CDR3 nucleotides: TGTGCCAGCAGCGGGGGACTAGGGTCTTCTAGCATTCAGTACTTC. The full variable domain, with the rest looked up from reference TRBV9 and TRBJ2-4, is DSGVTQTPKHLITATGQRVTLRCSPRSGDLSVYWYQQSLDQGLQFLIQYYNGEERAKGNILERFSAQQFPDLHSELNLSSLELGDSALYFCASSGGLGSSSIQYFGAGTRLSVL.

The V gene is TRBV9, the J gene TRBJ2-3, with 7 bases matching TRBD2. This CDR3 spans 15 amino acids. The V and J ends lost 1 base and 0 bases, in that order; junction bases with no gene match: 2. Germline CDR1 reads SGDLS; CDR2 reads YYNGEE. DNA of the CDR3: TGTGCCAGCAGCGTATATAGCGGGAGCACAGATACGCAGTATTTT. It translates to CASSVYSGSTDTQYF.

The J gene is TRBJ1-2, the V gene TRBV9; D ambiguous. The V and J ends lost 0 bases and 4 bases respectively, with 13 bases between them. The CDR3 runs 15 residues. Germline V gene lookup returns CDR1 SGDLS and CDR2 YYNGEE. CDR3 sequence reads: CASSVDGSPSYGYTF. The CDR3 bases are TGTGCCAGCAGCGTAGACGGGAGTCCGTCCTATGGCTACACCTTC.

The genes are TRBV15 and TRBJ1-1; 8 nucleotides match TRBD1. CDR1 LNHNV and CDR2 YYDKDF come from the germline V gene (reference sequence). The CDR3 spans 15 residues. J was trimmed by 1 base and V by 5 bases; bases with no gene match: 6. CDR3 amino acids: CATSVPGTGNTEAFF. The CDR3 bases are TGTGCCACCAGCGTACCCGGGACAGGGAACACTGAAGCTTTCTTT.

The chain combines TRBV7-8 with TRBJ2-2, with TRBD1 matching 9 bases. The CDR3 contains 15 residues. The V gene end was trimmed by 5 bases and the J gene end by 4 bases; junction bases not matched to a gene: 5. CDR1 is SGHVS and CDR2 is FQNEAQ in the germline V gene. The CDR3 region is CASSRDRVPTGELFF. CDR3 nucleotide sequence: TGTGCCAGCAGCCGGGACAGGGTACCCACCGGGGAGCTGTTTTTT.

The count of this clone is one. The rearrangement links TRBV2 to TRBJ2-7; D not certain. Trimming stripped 6 bases from V and 2 bases from J, with 14 bases between. This CDR3 has 14 residues. In germline, CDR1 is SNHLY, CDR2 FYNNEI. This CDR3 reads CASRLRGGTYEQYF. For the CDR3, the DNA is TGTGCCAGCAGATTACGAGGCGGCACCTACGAGCAGTACTTC.

This chain joins TRBV18 and TRBJ1-2; D possibly corresponds to TRBD1 (5 bases). V lost 0 bases to trimming and J lost 3 bases, with 20 bases between them. Germline V lookup: CDR1 KGHSH, CDR2 LQKENI. This CDR3 is built from 18 residues. CDR3 sequence reads: CASSPPRRGMVGDYGYTF. CDR3 coding DNA: TGTGCCAGCTCACCACCGCGGAGGGGAATGGTAGGGGACTATGGCTACACCTTC.

The chain has TRBV7-2 and TRBJ2-6; D ambiguous. The CDR3 runs 15 residues. V shed 4 bases and J shed 3 bases, with 10 bases lying between them. CDR1 is SGHTA, CDR2 FQGNSA, per germline. CDR3 DNA: TGTGCCAGCAGCTCCCCCCAGGATGGGGCCAACGTCCTGACTTTC. Protein: CASSSPQDGANVLTF. The variable domain in full, with the rest retrieved from reference TRBV7-2 and TRBJ2-6, is GAGVSQSPSNKVTEKGKDVELRCDPISGHTALYWYRQSLGQGLEFLIYFQGNSAPDKSGLPSDRFSAERTGGSVSTLTIQRTQQEDSAVYLCASSSPQDGANVLTFGAGSRLTVL.

The chain joins TRBV28 to TRBJ2-7, with D possibly TRBD2 on 7 matching bases. CDR1 is MDHEN, CDR2 SYDVKM, per germline. The V end was cut by 5 bases, the J end by 4 bases, with 18 bases between. The CDR3 consists of 15 residues. CDR3 loop: CASSPPGEGGYEQYF. CDR3 DNA sequence: TGTGCCAGCAGTCCCCCCGGGGAGGGGGGGTACGAGCAGTACTTC. The full variable domain, in which reference TRBV28 and TRBJ2-7 provide the parts outside the CDR3, is DVKVTQSSRYLVKRTGEKVFLECVQDMDHENMFWYRQDPGLGLRLIYFSYDVKMKEKGDIPEGYSVSREKKERFSLILESASTNQTSMYLCASSPPGEGGYEQYFGPGTRLTVT.